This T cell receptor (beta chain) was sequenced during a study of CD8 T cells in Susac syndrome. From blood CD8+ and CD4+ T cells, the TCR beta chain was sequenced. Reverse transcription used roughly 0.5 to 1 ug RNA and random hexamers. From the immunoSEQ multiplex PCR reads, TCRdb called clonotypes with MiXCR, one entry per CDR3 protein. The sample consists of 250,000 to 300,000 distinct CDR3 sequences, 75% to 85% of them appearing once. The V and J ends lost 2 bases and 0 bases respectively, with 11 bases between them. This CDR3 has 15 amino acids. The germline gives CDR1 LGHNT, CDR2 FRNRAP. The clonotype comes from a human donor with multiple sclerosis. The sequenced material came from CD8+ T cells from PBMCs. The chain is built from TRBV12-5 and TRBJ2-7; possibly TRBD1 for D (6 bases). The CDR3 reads CASGLSQGTSYEQYF. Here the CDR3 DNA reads TGTGCTAGTGGTTTGAGTCAGGGGACCTCCTACGAGCAGTACTTC.